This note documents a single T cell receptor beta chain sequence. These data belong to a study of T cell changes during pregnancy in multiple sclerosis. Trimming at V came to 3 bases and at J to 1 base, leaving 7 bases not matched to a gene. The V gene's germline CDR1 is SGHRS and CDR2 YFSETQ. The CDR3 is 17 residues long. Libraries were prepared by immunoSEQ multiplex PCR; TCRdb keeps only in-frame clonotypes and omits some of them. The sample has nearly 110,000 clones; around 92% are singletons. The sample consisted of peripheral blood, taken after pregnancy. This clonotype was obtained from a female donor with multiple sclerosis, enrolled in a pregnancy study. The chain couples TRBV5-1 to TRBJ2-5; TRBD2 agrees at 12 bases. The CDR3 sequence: CASSSGLAGLIQETQYF. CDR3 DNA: TGCGCCAGCAGCTCCGGACTAGCGGGGTTAATCCAAGAGACCCAGTACTTC.